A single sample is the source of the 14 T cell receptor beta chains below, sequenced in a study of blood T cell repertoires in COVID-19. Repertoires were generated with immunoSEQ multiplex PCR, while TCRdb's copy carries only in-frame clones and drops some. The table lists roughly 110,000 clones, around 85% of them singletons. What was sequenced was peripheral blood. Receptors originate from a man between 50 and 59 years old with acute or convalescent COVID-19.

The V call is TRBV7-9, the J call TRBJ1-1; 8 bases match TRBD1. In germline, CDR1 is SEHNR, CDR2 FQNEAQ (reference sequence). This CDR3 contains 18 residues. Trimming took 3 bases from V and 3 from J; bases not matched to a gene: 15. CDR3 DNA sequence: TGTGCCAGCAGCTTCCCGGACAGGGTTGGGTTCGGGGACACTGAAGCTTTCTTT. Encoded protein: CASSFPDRVGFGDTEAFF.

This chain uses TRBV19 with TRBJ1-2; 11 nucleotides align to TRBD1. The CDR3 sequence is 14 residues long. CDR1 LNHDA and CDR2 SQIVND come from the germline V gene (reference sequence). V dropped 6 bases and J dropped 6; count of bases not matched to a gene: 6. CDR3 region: CASRDRGREDGYTF. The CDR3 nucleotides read TGTGCCAGTAGGGACAGGGGGCGAGAAGATGGCTACACCTTC.

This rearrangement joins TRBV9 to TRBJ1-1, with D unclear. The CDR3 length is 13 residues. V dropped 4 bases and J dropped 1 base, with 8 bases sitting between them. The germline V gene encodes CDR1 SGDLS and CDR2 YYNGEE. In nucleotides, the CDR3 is TGTGCCAGCAGCCCCCAGGAGAACACTGAAGCTTTCTTT. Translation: CASSPQENTEAFF.

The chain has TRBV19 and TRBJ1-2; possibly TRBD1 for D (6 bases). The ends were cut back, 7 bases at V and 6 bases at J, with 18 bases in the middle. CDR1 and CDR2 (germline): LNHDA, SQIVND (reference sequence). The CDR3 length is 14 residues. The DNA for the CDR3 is TGTGCCAGTACCTCAGGACAGCGTTATAATGGCTACACCTTC. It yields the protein CASTSGQRYNGYTF.

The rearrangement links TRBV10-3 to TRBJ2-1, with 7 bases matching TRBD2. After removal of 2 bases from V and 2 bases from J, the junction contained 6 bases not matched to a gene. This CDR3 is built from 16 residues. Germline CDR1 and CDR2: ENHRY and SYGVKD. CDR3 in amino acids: CAISEMSGATYNEQFF. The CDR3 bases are TGTGCCATCAGTGAGATGAGCGGGGCGACCTACAATGAGCAGTTCTTC.

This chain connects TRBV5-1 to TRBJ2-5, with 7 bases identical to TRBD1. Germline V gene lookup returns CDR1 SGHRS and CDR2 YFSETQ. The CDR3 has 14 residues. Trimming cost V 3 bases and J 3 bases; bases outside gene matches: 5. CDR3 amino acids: CASSYGDSEETQYF. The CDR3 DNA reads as TGCGCCAGCAGCTACGGGGACAGCGAAGAGACCCAGTACTTC.

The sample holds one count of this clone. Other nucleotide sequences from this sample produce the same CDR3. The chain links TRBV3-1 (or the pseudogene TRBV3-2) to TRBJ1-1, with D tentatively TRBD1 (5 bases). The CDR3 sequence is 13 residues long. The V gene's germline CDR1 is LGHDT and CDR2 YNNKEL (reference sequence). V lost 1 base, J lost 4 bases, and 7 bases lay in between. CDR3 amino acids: CASSQVQGTEAFF. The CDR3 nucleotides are TGTGCCAGCAGCCAAGTTCAGGGCACTGAAGCTTTCTTT.

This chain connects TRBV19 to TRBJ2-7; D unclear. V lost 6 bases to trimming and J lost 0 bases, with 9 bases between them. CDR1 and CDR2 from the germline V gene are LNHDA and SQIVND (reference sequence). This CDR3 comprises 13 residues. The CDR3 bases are TGTGCCAGTAGCGGAGTCAGCTCCTACGAGCAGTACTTC. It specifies CASSGVSSYEQYF.

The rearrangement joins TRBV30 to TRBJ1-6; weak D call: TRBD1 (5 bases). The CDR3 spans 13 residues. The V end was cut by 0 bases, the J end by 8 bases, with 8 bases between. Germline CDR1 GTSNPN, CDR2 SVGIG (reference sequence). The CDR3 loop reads CAWSVQADSPLHF. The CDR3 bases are TGTGCCTGGAGTGTACAGGCGGATTCACCCCTCCACTTT. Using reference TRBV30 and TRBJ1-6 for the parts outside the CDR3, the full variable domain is SQTIHQWPATLVQPVGSPLSLECTVEGTSNPNLYWYRQAAGRGLQLLFYSVGIGQISSEVPQNLSASRPQDRQFILSSKKLLLSDSGFYLCAWSVQADSPLHFGNGTRLTVT.

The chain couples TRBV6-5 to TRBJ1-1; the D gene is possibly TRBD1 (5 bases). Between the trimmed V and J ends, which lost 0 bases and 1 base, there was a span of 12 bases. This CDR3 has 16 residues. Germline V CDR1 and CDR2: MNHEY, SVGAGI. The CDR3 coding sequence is TGTGCCAGCAGTTACTCGGGGGGAGGCGGGAACACTGAAGCTTTCTTT. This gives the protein CASSYSGGGGNTEAFF.

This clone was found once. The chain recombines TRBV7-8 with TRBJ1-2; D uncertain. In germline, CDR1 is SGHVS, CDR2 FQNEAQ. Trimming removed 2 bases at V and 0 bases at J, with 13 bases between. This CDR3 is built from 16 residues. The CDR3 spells CASSLLREAPNYGYTF. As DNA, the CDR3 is TGTGCCAGCAGCTTACTCCGTGAAGCACCTAACTATGGCTACACCTTC.

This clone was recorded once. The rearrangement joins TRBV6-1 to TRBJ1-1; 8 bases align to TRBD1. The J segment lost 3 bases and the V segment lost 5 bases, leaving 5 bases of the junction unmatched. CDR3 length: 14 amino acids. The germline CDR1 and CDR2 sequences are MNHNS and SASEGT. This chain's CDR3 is CASSLKGQDTEAFF. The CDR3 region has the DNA TGTGCCAGCAGTTTAAAGGGACAGGACACTGAAGCTTTCTTT.

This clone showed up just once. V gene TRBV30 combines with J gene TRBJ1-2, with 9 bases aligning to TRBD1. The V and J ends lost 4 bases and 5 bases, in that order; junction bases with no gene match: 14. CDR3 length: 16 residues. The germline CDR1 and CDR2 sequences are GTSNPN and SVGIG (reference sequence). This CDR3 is CAWKGPSGQGSYGYTF. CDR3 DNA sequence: TGTGCCTGGAAGGGCCCCTCGGGACAGGGCTCTTATGGCTACACCTTC.

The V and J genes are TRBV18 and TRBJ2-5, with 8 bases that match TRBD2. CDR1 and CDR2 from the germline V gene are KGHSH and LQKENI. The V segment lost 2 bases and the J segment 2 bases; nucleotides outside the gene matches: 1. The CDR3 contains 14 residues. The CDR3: CASSPVAGQETQYF. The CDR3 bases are TGTGCCAGCTCACCAGTAGCGGGGCAAGAGACCCAGTACTTC. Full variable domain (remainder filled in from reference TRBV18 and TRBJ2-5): NAGVMQNPRHLVRRRGQEARLRCSPMKGHSHVYWYRQLPEEGLKFMVYLQKENIIDESGMPKERFSAEFPKEGPSILRIQQVVRGDSAAYFCASSPVAGQETQYFGPGTRLLVL.